Listed below are T cell receptor beta chains from one sample, sequenced in a study of beta chain features in type 1 diabetes. The protocol was immunoSEQ multiplex PCR, while the TCRdb copy is restricted to in-frame clones and leaves out a portion. In the table there are 130,000 to 150,000 clones, less than 9% of which are singletons. Specimen: central memory CD4+ T cells from blood. These TCRs come from a woman aged 30 to 39 in good health. The conserved cysteine and the conserved F or W are not part of the CDR3 here.

V,J,CDR3
TRBV28,TRBJ2-1,ASTQMFEGEQF
TRBV5-1,TRBJ2-3,ASSLGQGDADTQY
TRBV6-6,TRBJ2-5,ASSPWGLAAQETQY
TRBV19,TRBJ2-1,ASSILDRGWEQF
TRBV6-6,TRBJ2-5,ASSYSDRAGETQY
TRBV7-9,TRBJ2-2,ASSSDYGLAGTGELF
TRBV7-2,TRBJ1-5,ASSPPGGGVSNQPQH
TRBV7-3,TRBJ2-6,ASSDLAGYVGANVLT
TRBV7-3,TRBJ2-3,ASSPGSGGFTDTQY
TRBV28,TRBJ2-7,ASSSFEQY
TRBV10-3,TRBJ2-5,AISTDRGFKTQY
TRBV7-2,TRBJ2-5,ASSFYSQGETQY
TRBV6-1,TRBJ2-5,ASRRPGQMEETQY
TRBV9,TRBJ2-3,ASSVLSGSTDTQY
TRBV19,TRBJ2-2,ASSMKGTNVVALF
TRBV12-5,TRBJ2-3,ASGYQASRTDTQY
TRBV7-2,TRBJ2-3,ASSLGGSADTQY
TRBV7-9,TRBJ1-5,ASSLAGSNQPQH
TRBV28,TRBJ2-7,ASTQTGGYYEQY
TRBV28,TRBJ1-5,ASSFLRDQPQH
TRBV18,TRBJ2-1,ASSPPSRSYNEQF
TRBV4-2,TRBJ2-3,ASSQGANEQADTQY
TRBV6-5,TRBJ2-1,ASRTSTSGSGEQF
TRBV7-6,TRBJ1-1,ASSLQEYTEAF
TRBV27,TRBJ2-7,ASNQGYEQY
TRBV7-3,TRBJ2-1,ASSRTRNEQF
TRBV29-1,TRBJ2-7,SVEVGSGIGSYEQY
TRBV7-2,TRBJ2-7,ASSLELAGPYEQY
TRBV7-2,TRBJ2-1,AGDRTGTSFYNEQF
TRBV4-2,TRBJ1-2,ASSQEVRDNYGYT
TRBV7-2,TRBJ2-1,ASSPSLSSYNEQF
TRBV5-1,TRBJ2-2,ASSIGQGARTGELF
TRBV7-2,TRBJ2-2,ASSSSAQNTGELF
TRBV7-2,TRBJ1-2,ASSRDRAANYGYT
TRBV15,TRBJ2-5,ATSRDQIGAQIQETQY
TRBV7-2,TRBJ1-4,ASSPFGGATNEKLF
TRBV7-2,TRBJ2-2,ASSPTPSGDNTGELF
TRBV2,TRBJ1-1,ASSFGGYDQKFEAF
TRBV7-2,TRBJ2-4,ASSSQGAVTKNIQY
TRBV9,TRBJ2-6,ASSPSLGQGAGANVLT
TRBV10-3,TRBJ2-7,AISEPLQGQGDYEQY
TRBV27,TRBJ2-2,ASRRSRGSAGELF
TRBV6-6,TRBJ2-3,ASSSSRRSTDTQY
TRBV7-9,TRBJ2-1,ASSLSQLAGGYNEQF
TRBV2,TRBJ2-7,ASEQGKQY
TRBV11-3,TRBJ2-1,ASSFNYNEQF
TRBV15,TRBJ2-3,ATSRDIGRADTQY
TRBV18,TRBJ1-1,ASSPQGPMNTEAF
TRBV4-2,TRBJ2-4,ASSQELRLALNIQY
TRBV14,TRBJ2-1,ASSQRPGGRGYDEQF
TRBV29-1,TRBJ2-7,SVDTGSREQY
TRBV9,TRBJ1-5,ASSAQTGDQPQH